The 3 T cell receptor beta chains below come from one sample, sequenced in a study of memory CD4+ T cells and cytomegalovirus serostatus. The table came from immunoSEQ multiplex PCR; TCRdb's copy has only in-frame clones and leaves some out. The repertoire holds about 80,000 clones, 80% seen once, with less than 0.85% in the top ten. Single viable CD3+CD4+CD8-CD45RO+ cells were sorted as the memory CD4+ T cells. Material: memory CD4+ T cells from blood. These receptors were taken from an adult in good health and CMV-seronegative.

The V and J genes are TRBV9 and TRBJ1-1; TRBD1 agrees at 7 bases. The CDR3 length is 13 residues. V trimming: 4 bases; J trimming: 6 bases; junction bases outside the gene matches: 6. Germline V CDR1 and CDR2: SGDLS, YYNGEE. The CDR3 sequence: CASSQGVGSEAFF. CDR3 DNA sequence: TGTGCCAGCAGCCAGGGGGTGGGCTCTGAAGCTTTCTTT.

This chain uses TRBV5-8 with TRBJ1-2, with a weak D call TRBD1 (6 bases). There are 14 residues in the CDR3. Germline V gene lookup returns CDR1 SGHTS and CDR2 YDEGEE. With 0 bases removed from V and 8 bases from J, the gap between germline ends came to 14 bases. CDR3 DNA: TGTGCCAGCAGCTTGGAGGGGGGCGCGGGCGGCTACACCTTC. Translating it yields CASSLEGGAGGYTF. The variable domain in full, completed from reference TRBV5-8 and TRBJ1-2, reads EAGVTQSPTHLIKTRGQQATLRCSPISGHTSVYWYQQALGLGLQFLLWYDEGEERNRGNFPPRFSGRQFPNYSSELNVNALELEDSALYLCASSLEGGAGGYTFGSGTRLTVV.

V gene TRBV7-8 combines with J gene TRBJ2-7; 12 positions agree with TRBD1. Germline values: CDR1 SGHVS, CDR2 FQNEAQ. CDR3 length: 15 amino acids. The V segment lost 4 bases and the J segment 4 bases; nucleotides outside the gene matches: 5. CDR3 sequence (DNA): TGTGCCAGCAGCTACCCGGGACAGGGGGCATACGAGCAGTACTTC. This gives the protein CASSYPGQGAYEQYF.